The 3 T cell receptor beta chains presented below share a single source sample, sequenced in a study of cytomegalovirus exposure and HLA in healthy donors. Amplification used 60 Vbeta primers and 13 Jbeta primers. Profiling relied on immunoSEQ multiplex PCR, and the TCRdb table lists in-frame clones only, not all of them. The data show 35,000 to 45,000 clones, roughly 76% seen once. The sample consisted of PBMCs. The receptor source for this set is a woman younger than 45 in good health and CMV-seropositive.

The gene calls are TRBV2 and TRBJ2-3; no clear D. From germline, CDR1 is SNHLY and CDR2 FYNNEI. This CDR3 spans 14 amino acids. Deletions cut 0 bases from V and 8 bases from J, with 12 bases between. This chain's CDR3 is CASSEALTVGTQYF. CDR3 DNA sequence: TGTGCCAGCAGTGAAGCTCTCACGGTTGGTACGCAGTATTTT.

This clone appeared once. The genes are TRBV11-2 and TRBJ2-7, with TRBD1 matching 8 bases. CDR1 and CDR2 (germline): SGHAT, FQNNGV. The CDR3 runs to 14 residues. The trim removed 2 bases at V and 1 base at J, leaving 1 base unmatched. The CDR3 DNA reads TGTGCCAGCAGCTTATGGGACAGGTCCTACGAGCAGTACTTC. Translated, it gives CASSLWDRSYEQYF.

The DNA for the CDR3 is TGCGCCAGCAGTGCCCATAGCGATCCGAAATCCGGGGAGCTGTTTTTT. This encodes CASSAHSDPKSGELFF. The chain links TRBV10-2 to TRBJ2-2; the D gene is possibly TRBD2 (5 bases). Trimming removed 4 bases at V and 6 bases at J, with 18 bases between. CDR1 and CDR2 (germline): WSHSY, SAAADI. This CDR3 region has 16 residues.